The present T cell receptor beta chain was sequenced within a study of shared clonotypes between healthy human individuals. Study outcomes and limitations: Clonotype sharing among donors was thought likely to change with sequencing depth.

Samples underwent the assay at deep level. PBMC DNA, left unsorted, was sequenced on ten immunoSEQ deep assay plates. Sequencing was performed with immunoSEQ multiplex PCR; in TCRdb, only in-frame clones are kept and a portion is missing. The sample has 520,000 or so clones; about four fifths are singletons. For this clone: Antigen: not known.

Germline loops: CDR1 GTSNPN, CDR2 SVGIG (reference sequence). There are 14 residues in the CDR3. None of the donors, who were healthy HIV-negative adults, had recently had acute infections or vaccinations. The rearrangement links TRBV30 to TRBJ2-3; D might be TRBD2 (6 bases). This receptor was obtained from a woman aged 40 to 50 in good health. Some clones in this sample may be carry-over from other donors' samples. The sample taken for sequencing was PBMCs. The CDR3 sequence is CARRASTSTDTQYF. The CDR3 DNA follows: TGTGCGAGGAGGGCTAGCACTAGCACAGATACGCAGTATTTT.